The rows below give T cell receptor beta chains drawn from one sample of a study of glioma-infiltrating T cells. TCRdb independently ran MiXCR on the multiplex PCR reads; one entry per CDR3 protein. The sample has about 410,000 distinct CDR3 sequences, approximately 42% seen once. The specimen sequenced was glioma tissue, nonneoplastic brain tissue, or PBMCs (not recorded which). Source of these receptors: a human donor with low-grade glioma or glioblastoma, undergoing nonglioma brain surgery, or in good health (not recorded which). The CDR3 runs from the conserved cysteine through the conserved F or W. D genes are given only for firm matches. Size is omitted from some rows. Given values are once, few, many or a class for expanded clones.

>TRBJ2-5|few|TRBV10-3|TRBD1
CAISRDSQETQYF
TGTGCCATCAGCCGGGACAGTCAAGAGACCCAGTACTTC
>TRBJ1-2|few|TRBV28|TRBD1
CAAGGQGRFGYTF
TGTGCCGCTGGGGGACAGGGTCGGTTTGGCTACACCTTC
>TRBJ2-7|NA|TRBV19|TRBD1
CASSPPNRGLGEQYF
TGTGCCAGTAGTCCTCCTAACAGGGGGCTGGGGGAGCAGTACTTC
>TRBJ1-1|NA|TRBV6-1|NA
CASTPWAGNTEAFF
TGTGCCAGCACCCCCTGGGCAGGGAACACTGAAGCTTTCTTT
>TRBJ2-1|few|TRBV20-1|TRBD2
CSARDPASGRSLEQFF
TGCAGTGCTAGAGATCCGGCTAGCGGGAGGTCCCTAGAGCAGTTCTTC
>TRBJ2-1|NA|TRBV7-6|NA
CATALVRGNEQFF
TGTGCTACCGCATTGGTCAGGGGCAATGAGCAGTTCTTC
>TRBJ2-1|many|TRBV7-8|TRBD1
CASSLGDRGSYNEQFF
TGTGCCAGCAGCTTAGGGGACAGGGGCTCCTACAATGAGCAGTTCTTC
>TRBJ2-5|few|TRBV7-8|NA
CASSLDRTQYF
TGTGCCAGCAGCTTGGACAGGACCCAGTACTTC
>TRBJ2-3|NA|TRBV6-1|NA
CASRRQGSTDTQYF
TGTGCCAGCAGGAGGCAGGGCTCCACAGATACGCAGTATTTT
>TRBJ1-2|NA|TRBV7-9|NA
CASSPGFSLFYGYTF
TGTGCCAGCAGCCCCGGCTTTAGTCTATTTTATGGCTACACCTTC
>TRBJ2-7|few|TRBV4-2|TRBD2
CASSHSGLAGESYEQYF
TGTGCCAGCAGCCATTCGGGACTAGCGGGGGAGTCCTACGAGCAGTACTTC
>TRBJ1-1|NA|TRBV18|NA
CASSPNLRGYGTEAFF
TGTGCCAGCTCACCGAATTTGCGGGGGTATGGTACTGAAGCTTTCTTT
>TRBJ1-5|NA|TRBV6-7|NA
CAPLSEGNQPQHF
TGTGCCCCGCTCAGCGAGGGCAATCAGCCCCAGCATTTT
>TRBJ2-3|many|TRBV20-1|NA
CSARRGPRTDTQYF
TGCAGTGCCCGAAGGGGCCCCCGAACAGATACGCAGTATTTT
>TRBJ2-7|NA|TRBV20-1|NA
CSARYRDYEQYF
TGCAGTGCTAGGTACAGGGACTACGAGCAGTACTTC
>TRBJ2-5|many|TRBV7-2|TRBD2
CASSLGVTSVETQYF
TGTGCCAGCAGCTTAGGCGTCACTAGCGTTGAGACCCAGTACTTC
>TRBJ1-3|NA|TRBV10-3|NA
CAISDPGPVSGNTIYF
TGTGCCATCAGTGATCCGGGGCCCGTCTCTGGAAACACCATATATTTT
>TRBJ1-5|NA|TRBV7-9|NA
CASSPTGWQPQHF
TGTGCCAGCAGCCCGACAGGATGGCAGCCCCAGCATTTT
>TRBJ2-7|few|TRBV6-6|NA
CASSYSAGTIYEQYF
TGTGCCAGCAGTTACTCCGCGGGGACGATCTACGAGCAGTACTTC
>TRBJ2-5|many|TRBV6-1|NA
CASSEQYFRAQYF
TGTGCCAGCAGTGAGCAATACTTTAGAGCCCAGTACTTC
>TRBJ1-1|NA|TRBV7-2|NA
CASSLMMGVTEAFF
TGTGCCAGCAGCTTAATGATGGGAGTCACTGAAGCTTTCTTT
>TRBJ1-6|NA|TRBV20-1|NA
CSARANDNSPLHF
TGCAGTGCTAGAGCTAACGATAATTCACCCCTCCACTTT
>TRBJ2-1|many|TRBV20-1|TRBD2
CSASPPLSGSHNEQFF
TGCAGTGCTTCCCCACCACTCAGCGGGAGCCACAATGAGCAGTTCTTC
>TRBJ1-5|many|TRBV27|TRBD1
CASSSRQGLQPQHF
TGTGCCAGCAGTTCCCGACAGGGACTACAGCCCCAGCATTTT
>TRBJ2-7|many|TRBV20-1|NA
CSVLGGIYEQYF
TGCAGTGTCCTAGGTGGTATCTACGAGCAGTACTTC
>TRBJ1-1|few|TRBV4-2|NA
CASSQEQTVTGAFF
TGTGCCAGCAGCCAAGAGCAGACAGTCACTGGAGCTTTCTTT
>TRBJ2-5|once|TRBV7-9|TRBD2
CASSLARLAGVHGETQYF
TGTGCCAGCAGCTTAGCCAGGCTAGCGGGAGTTCATGGAGAGACCCAGTACTTC
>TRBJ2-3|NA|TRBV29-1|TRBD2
CSGGAGESDTQYF
TGCAGCGGAGGGGCGGGAGAATCAGATACGCAGTATTTT
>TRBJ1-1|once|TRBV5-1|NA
CASSLDGGPEAFF
TGCGCCAGCAGCTTGGATGGGGGCCCTGAAGCTTTCTTT
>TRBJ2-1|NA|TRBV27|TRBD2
CASSAGTSAYNEKFF
TGTGCCAGCAGTGCCGGGACTAGCGCCTACAATGAGAAGTTCTTC
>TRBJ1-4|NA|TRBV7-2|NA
CASSLARNNEKLFF
TGTGCCAGCAGCTTAGCCAGAAATAATGAAAAACTGTTTTTT
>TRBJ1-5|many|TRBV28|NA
CASSLNPHNTQPQHF
TGTGCCAGCAGTTTAAACCCCCACAATACTCAGCCCCAGCATTTT
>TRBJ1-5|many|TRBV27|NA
CASSTTGVPYSNQPQHF
TGTGCCAGCAGTACGACAGGCGTCCCCTATAGCAATCAGCCCCAGCATTTT
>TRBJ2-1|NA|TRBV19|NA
CASSIKPSVLNEQFF
TGTGCCAGTAGTATTAAGCCTAGCGTCTTGAATGAGCAGTTCTTC
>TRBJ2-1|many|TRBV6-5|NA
CASSYRDGNEQFF
TGTGCCAGCAGTTACCGGGACGGCAATGAGCAGTTCTTC
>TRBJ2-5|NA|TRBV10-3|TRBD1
CAISESAFGTAQETQYF
TGTGCCATCAGTGAGTCGGCTTTCGGGACAGCCCAAGAGACCCAGTACTTC
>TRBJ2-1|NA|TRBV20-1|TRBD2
CSARDPAGGNYNEQFF
TGCAGTGCTAGAGATCCAGCGGGAGGGAATTACAATGAGCAGTTCTTC
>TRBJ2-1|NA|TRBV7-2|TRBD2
CASSGSFSGTDEQFF
TGTGCCAGCAGCGGTTCGTTTAGCGGGACTGATGAGCAGTTCTTC